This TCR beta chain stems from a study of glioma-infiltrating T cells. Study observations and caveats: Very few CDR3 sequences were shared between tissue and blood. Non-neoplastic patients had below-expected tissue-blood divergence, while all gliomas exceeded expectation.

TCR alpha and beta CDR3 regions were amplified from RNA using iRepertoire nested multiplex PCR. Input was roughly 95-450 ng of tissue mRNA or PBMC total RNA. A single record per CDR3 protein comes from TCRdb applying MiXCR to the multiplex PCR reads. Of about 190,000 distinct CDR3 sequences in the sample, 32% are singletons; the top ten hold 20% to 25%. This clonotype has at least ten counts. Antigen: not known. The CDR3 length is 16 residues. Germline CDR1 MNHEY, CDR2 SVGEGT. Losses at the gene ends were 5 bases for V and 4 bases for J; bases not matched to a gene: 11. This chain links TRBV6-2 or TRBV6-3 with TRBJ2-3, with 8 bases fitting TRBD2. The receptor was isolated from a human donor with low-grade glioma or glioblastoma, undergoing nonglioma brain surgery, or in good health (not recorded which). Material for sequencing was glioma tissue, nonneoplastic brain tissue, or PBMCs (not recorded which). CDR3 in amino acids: CASSQHSGTGSDTQYF. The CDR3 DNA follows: TGTGCCAGCAGTCAGCATAGCGGGACGGGGTCAGATACGCAGTATTTT.